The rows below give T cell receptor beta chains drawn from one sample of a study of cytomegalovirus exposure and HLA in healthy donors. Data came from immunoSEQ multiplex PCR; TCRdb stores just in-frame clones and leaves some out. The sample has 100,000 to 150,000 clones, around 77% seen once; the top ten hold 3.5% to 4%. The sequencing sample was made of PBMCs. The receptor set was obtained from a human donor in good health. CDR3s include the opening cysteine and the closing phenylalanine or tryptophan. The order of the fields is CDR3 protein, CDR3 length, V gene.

CDR3aa: CASSGRDTAYEQYF; len: 14; v_gene: TRBV5-5
CDR3aa: CAWSVTGLNIQYF; len: 13; v_gene: TRBV30
CDR3aa: CSVDGAGVTDTQYF; len: 14; v_gene: TRBV29-1
CDR3aa: CASSLRWFRRAGELFF; len: 16; v_gene: TRBV28
CDR3aa: CASSKGQGEETQYF; len: 14; v_gene: TRBV5-1
CDR3aa: CASSVGPRRRLLETQYF; len: 17; v_gene: TRBV9
CDR3aa: CASEGQGAGNTIYF; len: 14; v_gene: TRBV7-9
CDR3aa: CASSSQRVGGPDTQYF; len: 16; v_gene: TRBV7-3
CDR3aa: CASSTPTGPGELFF; len: 14; v_gene: TRBV19
CDR3aa: CASSYSRGHGNTIYF; len: 15; v_gene: TRBV6-5
CDR3aa: CAILEDRGGSSGNTIYF; len: 17; v_gene: TRBV10-3
CDR3aa: CASSKRAGTGGSYEQYF; len: 17; v_gene: TRBV19
CDR3aa: CAKSMGGNEQFF; len: 12; v_gene: TRBV6-4
CDR3aa: CASSFDSSYGYTF; len: 13; v_gene: TRBV5-1
CDR3aa: CASSARQAPYEQYF; len: 14; v_gene: TRBV9
CDR3aa: CASSIGSGHGNTIYF; len: 15; v_gene: TRBV19
CDR3aa: CASSPGTGGLYSNQPQHF; len: 18; v_gene: TRBV7-9
CDR3aa: CASSDSDRGTKNIQYF; len: 16; v_gene: TRBV25-1
CDR3aa: CASSVREGGYTF; len: 12; v_gene: TRBV2
CDR3aa: CASSWDSTNSPLHF; len: 14; v_gene: TRBV6-5
CDR3aa: CASSLGQGRNTIYF; len: 14; v_gene: TRBV28
CDR3aa: CASRKVPPGVNTEAFF; len: 16; v_gene: TRBV28
CDR3aa: CASSQDLSSYNEQFF; len: 15; v_gene: TRBV14
CDR3aa: CASSTSGDRKQYF; len: 13; v_gene: TRBV9
CDR3aa: CASRRDRFNTEAFF; len: 14; v_gene: TRBV5-6
CDR3aa: CASSESGGYGYTF; len: 13; v_gene: TRBV6-1
CDR3aa: CASSPGTGGVEYF; len: 13; v_gene: TRBV11-2
CDR3aa: CASSPPLHESYEQYF; len: 15; v_gene: TRBV11-2
CDR3aa: CASSSDSSNQPQHF; len: 14; v_gene: TRBV6-1